This T cell receptor beta chain derives from a study of blood T cells in healthy people across ages. A second roughly 6 to 12 cycle PCR used barcoded and J-beta primers. Tags on each cDNA molecule came from a template-switch adaptor with 12 random nucleotides. MiXCR, applied by TCRdb to the 5' RACE reads, yields one record per CDR3 protein. This sample yields about 810,000 distinct CDR3 sequences, of which around 36% are seen a single time; 10% to 15% belongs to the top ten. General study results and limits: Diversity estimates from one million T cells were considered underestimates.

There were healthy Caucasian individuals from Russia, aged about 6 to 90, serving as donors. Per sample, no less than 6 micrograms of total RNA were extracted. Trimming removed 4 bases at V and 7 bases at J, with 11 bases between. Germline V lookup: CDR1 SGDLS, CDR2 YYNGEE. The CDR3 length is 12 residues. This clonotype was observed a handful of times. Its antigen is currently unknown. The TCR originated in a man younger than 30 in good health. Sequencing input: blood. The chain employs TRBV9 and TRBJ1-2; D gene unclear. The CDR3 DNA reads TGTGCCAGCAGCCAAAGGGCCCGTGGCTACACCTTC. Translated: CASSQRARGYTF. The variable domain in full, completed from reference TRBV9 and TRBJ1-2, reads DSGVTQTPKHLITATGQRVTLRCSPRSGDLSVYWYQQSLDQGLQFLIQYYNGEERAKGNILERFSAQQFPDLHSELNLSSLELGDSALYFCASSQRARGYTFGSGTRLTVV.